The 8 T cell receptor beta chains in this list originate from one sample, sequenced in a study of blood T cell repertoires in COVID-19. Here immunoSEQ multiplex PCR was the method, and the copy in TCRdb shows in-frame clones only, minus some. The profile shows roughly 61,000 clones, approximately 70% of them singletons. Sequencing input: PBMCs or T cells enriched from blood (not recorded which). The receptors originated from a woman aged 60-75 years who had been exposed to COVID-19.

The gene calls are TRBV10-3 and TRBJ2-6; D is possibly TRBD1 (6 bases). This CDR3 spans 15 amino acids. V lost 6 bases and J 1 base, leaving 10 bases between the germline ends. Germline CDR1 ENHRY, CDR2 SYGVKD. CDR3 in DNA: TGTGCCATCAGGGAAACAGGGTCTGGGGCCAACGTCCTGACTTTC. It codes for CAIRETGSGANVLTF.

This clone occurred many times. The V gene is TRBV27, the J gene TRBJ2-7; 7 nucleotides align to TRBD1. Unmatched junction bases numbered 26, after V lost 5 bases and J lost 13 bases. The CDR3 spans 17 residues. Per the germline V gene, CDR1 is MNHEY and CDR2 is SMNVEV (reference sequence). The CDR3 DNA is TGTGCCAGCAGTCGGGCCTCCCCGACAGGGAACTGGGATCGGCGATACTTC. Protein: CASSRASPTGNWDRRYF.

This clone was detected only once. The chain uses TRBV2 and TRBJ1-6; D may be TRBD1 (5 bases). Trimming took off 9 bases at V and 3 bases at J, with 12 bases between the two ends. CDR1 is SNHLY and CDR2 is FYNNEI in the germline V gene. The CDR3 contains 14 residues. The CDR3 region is CARRQPNYNSPLHF. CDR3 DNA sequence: TGTGCCAGGAGACAGCCTAACTATAATTCACCCCTCCACTTT.

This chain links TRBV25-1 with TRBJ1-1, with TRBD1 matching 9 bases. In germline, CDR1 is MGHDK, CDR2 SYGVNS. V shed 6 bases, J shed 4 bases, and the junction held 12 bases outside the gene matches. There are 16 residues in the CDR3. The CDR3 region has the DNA TGTGCCAGCAGAACACAGAACAGGGGGCGTATCACTGAAGCTTTCTTT. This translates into CASRTQNRGRITEAFF.

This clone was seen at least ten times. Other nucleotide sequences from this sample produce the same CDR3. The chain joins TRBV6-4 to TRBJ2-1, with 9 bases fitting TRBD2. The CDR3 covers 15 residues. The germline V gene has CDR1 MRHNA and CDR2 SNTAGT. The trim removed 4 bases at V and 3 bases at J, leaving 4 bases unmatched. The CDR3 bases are TGTGCCAGCAGTGCCCTTAGCGGGAGCTACAATGAGCAGTTCTTC. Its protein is CASSALSGSYNEQFF.

The CDR3 DNA follows: TGCAGTGCTTACAGGGTTGGTGAGCAGTTCTTC. It yields the protein CSAYRVGEQFF. The chain carries TRBV20-1 and TRBJ2-1, with D possibly TRBD1 on 6 matching bases. The CDR3 has 11 residues. Between the trimmed V and J ends, which lost 5 bases and 9 bases, there was a span of 11 bases. Per the germline V gene, CDR1 is DFQATT and CDR2 is SNEGSKA (reference sequence).

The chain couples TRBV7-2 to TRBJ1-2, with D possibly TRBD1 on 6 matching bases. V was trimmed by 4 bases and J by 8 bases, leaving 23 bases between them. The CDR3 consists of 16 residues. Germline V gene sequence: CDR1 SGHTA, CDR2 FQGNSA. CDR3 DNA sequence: TGTGCCAGCAGCTCGAACTTTCGGCAGGGGTTTCAGGGCTACACCTTC. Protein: CASSSNFRQGFQGYTF.

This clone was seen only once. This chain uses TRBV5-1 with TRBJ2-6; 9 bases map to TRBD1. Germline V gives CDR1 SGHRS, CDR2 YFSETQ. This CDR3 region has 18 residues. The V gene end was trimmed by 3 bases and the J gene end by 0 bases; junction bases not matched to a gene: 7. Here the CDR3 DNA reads TGCGCCAGCAGCTCGCGGACAGGGGTGATCTCTGGGGCCAACGTCCTGACTTTC. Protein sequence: CASSSRTGVISGANVLTF.